The following is a TCR beta chain sequence with its context. The sample is drawn from a study of blood T cell repertoires in COVID-19. Turning to the study itself: In each case, the material was cDNA or gDNA derived from T cells, B-cell-depleted T cells, or PBMCs.

Using immunoSEQ multiplex PCR, the repertoire was profiled, and TCRdb retains in-frame clones only, with some absent. This table has about 70,000 clones, over 65% appearing once. The clonotype comes from a woman aged 65 to 85 with acute or convalescent COVID-19. Sequenced material: peripheral blood.

The CDR3 sequence is CAWSGGQGDEQYF. DNA for the CDR3: TGTGCCTGGAGTGGGGGACAGGGGGACGAGCAGTACTTC. The chain uses TRBV30 and TRBJ2-7, with 11 positions matching TRBD1. Germline CDR1 GTSNPN, CDR2 SVGIG (reference sequence). CDR3 length: 13 residues. The ends lost 1 base at V and 5 bases at J; junction bases unmatched: 1.